What follows describes a single T cell receptor (beta chain). Its recognized antigen is unknown. Base qualities were left out, and no much larger clone turns up one base away. Whole blood was collected in K2EDTA tubes by collaborating institutions according to the institutions' own protocols. For TCRbeta analysis, collaborators shipped samples in one of three forms: frozen whole blood, isolated PBMCs, or DNA extracted from either of those sample types. This sample was included in a study of blood T cell repertoires in COVID-19 (dated by TCRdb to 2019 to 2021). The study in broad terms: The collaborator samples originated in the United States, Italy and Spain and spanned the acute and convalescent phases of COVID-19. The material from the prospective study consisted of cDNA or gDNA derived from T cells, B-cell-depleted T cells, or PBMCs. The dataset comprised deeply sampled blood TCRbeta repertoires from subjects exposed to, actively infected with, or recovered from COVID-19. The repertoires were released in a freely available public database meant as a resource for research on the immune response to SARS-CoV-2. The samples were drawn from two sources: the first 160 participants of the ongoing ImmuneRACE study, and over 950 subjects contributed by 6 global collaborators. A de-identified subject ID, COVID-19 status, age in years and sex were almost always included in the sample metadata. Where HLA class I and class II types were available, the types were taken from metadata supplied by the sample provider, not from assay-based typing.

CDR1 and CDR2, per the germline V gene (reference sequence), are SEHNR and FQNEAQ. V lost 5 bases and J lost 5 bases; the stretch between them is 18 bases long. From cysteine to phenylalanine, the CDR3 is 15 amino acids long. Just CDR3 DNA is preserved here, 45 bases in frame from base 1. Results and caveats for the whole study, not just this receptor: The quantity of clinical and demographic metadata differed by source and by participant and was supplied without curation.

TCRbeta CDR3 regions were amplified from genomic DNA using the immunoSEQ Assay, a bias-controlled multiplex PCR. As for how the authors treated the data: The number of nucleated cells in each sample was estimated from the amplification of reference gene primers within the assay. Sequence reads were collapsed and filtered to measure the absolute abundance of every unique TCRbeta CDR3 rearrangement. Productive Simpson clonality was computed per sample as the square root of Simpson's diversity index over productive rearrangements. The table comes from immuneACCESS by way of TCRdb, which keeps in-frame sequences with V and J called. Part of the clones is missing from these tables; in studies checked, under half for an unresolved V gene and the rest for unknown reasons. V and J calls and clone size follow that table, whereas D and trimming were derived from the DNA. The sample table shows about 120,000 clones, and approximately 83% are seen once. The top ten clones comprise roughly a tenth of the sample.

This receptor chain uses TRBV7-9 and TRBJ2-5, with TRBD1 as a weak D call on 5 bases. The sequence was collected from a man older than 75 with acute or convalescent COVID-19. What was sequenced was peripheral blood. CDR3 protein: CASSPMSTPGETQYF. The DNA sequence is as follows: TGTGCCAGCAGCCCGATGAGTACTCCAGGGGAGACCCAGTACTTC.